Listed here are 28 T cell receptor beta chains from one sample, sequenced in a study of PD-1 blockade in mismatch repair-deficient tumors. Assay: immunoSEQ multiplex PCR; the TCRdb copy retains only in-frame clones and omits some. The data show tens of thousands of clones, more than 75% seen once. The starting material was peripheral blood, obtained 4 weeks after starting pembrolizumab. Every receptor here comes from an adult with mismatch repair-deficient cancer.

The V call is TRBV6-1, the J call TRBJ2-6; a possible D gene is TRBD1 (6 bases). In germline, CDR1 is MNHNS, CDR2 SASEGT. Trimming took off 4 bases at V and 2 bases at J, with 9 bases between the two ends. The CDR3 extends over 15 amino acids. CDR3 in DNA: TGTGCCAGCAGTGTCGGGACAACTGGGGCCAACGTCCTGACTTTC. Its protein is CASSVGTTGANVLTF.

V and J are TRBV7-9 and TRBJ2-1; 7 bases are shared with TRBD1. This CDR3 is built from 15 residues. Germline CDR1 is SEHNR and CDR2 is FQNEAQ (reference sequence). V lost 1 base to trimming and J lost 0 bases; unmatched junction nucleotides: 0. Here the CDR3 DNA reads TGTGCCAGCAGCTTAGGACAGGGCTCCTACAATGAGCAGTTCTTC. Protein: CASSLGQGSYNEQFF. The full variable domain, its missing parts supplied by reference TRBV7-9 and TRBJ2-1, is DTGVSQNPRHKITKRGQNVTFRCDPISEHNRLYWYRQTLGQGPEFLTYFQNEAQLEKSRLLSDRFSAERPKGSFSTLEIQRTEQGDSAMYLCASSLGQGSYNEQFFGPGTRLTVL.

The J gene is TRBJ2-5, the V gene TRBV5-6; 10 bases align to TRBD2. Judging by the DNA end, TRBJ2-7 fits better; the J call may be wrong. Germline assignment: CDR1 SGHDT and CDR2 YYEEEE. This CDR3 has 16 residues. The CDR3 is CASSLASGSYVVEQYF. CDR3 in DNA: TGTGCCAGCAGCTTGGCTAGCGGGAGCTATGTCGTCGAGCAGTACTTC.

By share, this clone counts as medium-sized (0.01 to 0.1%). V usage is TRBV29-1 and J usage is TRBJ1-1; TRBD1 matches 8 bases. Germline V gives CDR1 SQVTM, CDR2 ANQGSEA. The junction had 12 bases not matched to a gene; V was cut back by 7 bases and J by 11 bases. This CDR3 region has 12 residues. The CDR3 coding sequence is TGCAGCGCGCGGGGCGGACAGGGTAGGGCTTTCTTT. This gives the protein CSARGGQGRAFF.

V is TRBV6-1 and J is TRBJ2-3, with D unresolved. Germline V gene sequence: CDR1 MNHNS, CDR2 SASEGT. The CDR3 length is 12 residues. The V end lost 4 bases, the J end lost 2 bases, and 4 bases lay between the germline ends. Here the CDR3 DNA reads TGTGCCAGCAGTGCCCCCACAGATACGCAGTATTTT. Protein product: CASSAPTDTQYF.

This clone was counted only a few times. The rearrangement links TRBV11-1 to TRBJ2-4; TRBD2 matches at 7 bases. V lost 0 bases to trimming and J lost 6 bases; unmatched junction nucleotides: 8. The CDR3 runs 16 residues. The germline V gene has CDR1 SGHAT and CDR2 FQDESV (reference sequence). CDR3 DNA sequence: TGTGCCAGCAGCTTAGCGGCAGGGAGGGAAAGAAACATTCAGTACTTC. Its translation: CASSLAAGRERNIQYF.

This clone was seen a handful of times. The chain links TRBV5-6 to TRBJ2-5; D possibly corresponds to TRBD2 (5 bases). V was cut by 1 base and J by 5 bases, with 15 bases left in between. Germline lookup yields CDR1 SGHDT and CDR2 YYEEEE. This CDR3 is 15 amino acids long. This chain's CDR3 is CASSLLGADEETQYF. For the CDR3, the DNA is TGTGCCAGCAGCTTGTTGGGAGCCGATGAGGAGACCCAGTACTTC.

The chain recombines TRBV27 with TRBJ2-1; D gene uncertain. The CDR3 length is 14 residues. V shed 6 bases and J shed 0 bases, with 9 bases lying between them. Germline V lookup: CDR1 MNHEY, CDR2 SMNVEV (reference sequence). CDR3 region: CASSLDVSYNEQFF. CDR3 nucleotides: TGTGCCAGCAGCCTGGACGTCTCCTACAATGAGCAGTTCTTC.

The chain has TRBV6-6 and TRBJ2-7; unclear D gene. The length of the CDR3 is 12 residues. Germline V gene sequence: CDR1 MNHNY, CDR2 SVGAGI (reference sequence). Trimming removed 4 bases from V and 3 bases from J, with 7 bases in between. DNA for the CDR3: TGTGCCAGCAGTTCCTCGGTCTACGAGCAGTACTTC. Translating it yields CASSSSVYEQYF.

J is TRBJ1-4 and V is TRBV29-1; D call uncertain. V lost 6 bases, J lost 5 bases, and 7 bases lay in between. The length of the CDR3 is 11 residues. Germline-derived CDR1 and CDR2 are SQVTM and ANQGSEA. The CDR3 DNA reads as TGCAGCGTCTGGGAAAATGAAAAACTGTTTTTT. Amino acids: CSVWENEKLFF.

On this clone itself: Only one base separates this from a far larger clonotype, so it likely reflects a read error. The same CDR3 is also encoded by other DNA sequences in this sample. The genes are TRBV13 and TRBJ1-4; D might be TRBD1 (6 bases). V gave up 3 bases and J gave up 3 bases, with 14 bases separating them. This CDR3 has 16 residues. Germline lookup yields CDR1 PRHDT and CDR2 FYEKMQ (reference sequence). The CDR3 DNA reads TGTGCCAGCAGCTTGGGGGGGCGGGGGTCTAATGAAAAACTGTTTTTT. This translates into CASSLGGRGSNEKLFF.

The chain is built from TRBV28 and TRBJ1-1; D not certain. The CDR3 is 14 amino acids. Germline values: CDR1 MDHEN, CDR2 SYDVKM. With 1 base removed from V and 1 base from J, the gap between germline ends came to 7 bases. The CDR3 protein is CASSLYSENTEAFF. Here the CDR3 DNA reads TGTGCCAGCAGTTTATATTCAGAGAACACTGAAGCTTTCTTT.

V gene TRBV29-1 combines with J gene TRBJ2-3; TRBD2 matches at 13 bases. The V segment lost 4 bases and the J segment 1 base; nucleotides outside the gene matches: 17. CDR1 and CDR2 (germline): SQVTM, ANQGSEA. This CDR3 region has 20 residues. Here the CDR3 DNA reads TGCAGCGTTGCTCCCCCCTTCGGACTAGCGGGAGTAGGGCGCACAGATACGCAGTATTTT. It yields the protein CSVAPPFGLAGVGRTDTQYF.

The chain combines TRBV7-9 with TRBJ2-7, with D possibly TRBD2 on 5 matching bases. Germline V gives CDR1 SEHNR, CDR2 FQNEAQ (reference sequence). This CDR3 region has 15 residues. Trimming took off 2 bases at V and 3 bases at J, with 14 bases between the two ends. CDR3 sequence: CASSLTRTEDYEQYF. DNA of the CDR3: TGTGCCAGCAGCTTAACAAGGACGGAGGACTACGAGCAGTACTTC.

This rearrangement joins TRBV6-5 to TRBJ1-5; 8 bases agree with TRBD1. The CDR3 contains 14 residues. CDR1 MNHEY and CDR2 SVGAGI come from the germline V gene. Unmatched junction bases numbered 9, after V lost 6 bases and J lost 8 bases. CDR3 nucleotides: TGTGCCAGCAGACCGACAGGGGAAAATAAGCCCCAGCATTTT. Residues: CASRPTGENKPQHF.

The gene calls are TRBV28 and TRBJ1-1, with a possible D match to TRBD1 (5 bases). Germline lookup yields CDR1 MDHEN and CDR2 SYDVKM. This CDR3 has 15 residues. Trimming removed 4 bases at V and 1 base at J, with 13 bases between. Written as DNA, the CDR3 is TGTGCCAGCAGTTGGAGGGGCGCGGGGAACACTGAAGCTTTCTTT. This sequence encodes CASSWRGAGNTEAFF.

The CDR3 nucleotides are TGTGCCAGCAGCTTCGCCCCATATAGCGGGAGGACCTACAATGAGCAGTTCTTC. Encoded protein: CASSFAPYSGRTYNEQFF. V gene TRBV11-3 combines with J gene TRBJ2-1, with TRBD2 matching over 10 bases. Germline V CDR1 and CDR2: SGHNT, YENEEA. V lost 3 bases to trimming and J lost 2 bases; unmatched junction nucleotides: 10. The CDR3 covers 18 residues. Variable domain in full (rest from reference TRBV11-3 and TRBJ2-1): EAGVVQSPRYKIIEKKQPVAFWCNPISGHNTLYWYLQNLGQGPELLIRYENEEAVDDSQLPKDRFSAERLKGVDSTLKIQPAELGDSAVYLCASSFAPYSGRTYNEQFFGPGTRLTVL.

The rearrangement links TRBV4-1 to TRBJ2-1; 7 nucleotides agree with TRBD2. Looked up from germline, CDR1 is MGHRA and CDR2 is YSYEKL. Germline trimming cut 4 bases from V and 4 bases from J; bases unmatched to any gene: 10. The CDR3 totals 16 residues. The DNA of the CDR3 is TGCGCCAGCAGCCTTACCCTAGCGGAGAGGTACAATGAGCAGTTCTTC. It codes for CASSLTLAERYNEQFF.

The sample holds one count of this clone. The chain has TRBV28 and TRBJ2-7; 14 bases map to TRBD2. Germline assignment: CDR1 MDHEN and CDR2 SYDVKM. CDR3 length: 15 amino acids. V was clipped by 5 bases and J by 2 bases; unmatched bases: 2. The CDR3 loop is CASSETSGRAYEQYF. CDR3 bases: TGTGCCAGCAGTGAGACTAGCGGGAGGGCCTACGAGCAGTACTTC.

In this sample, this clone turned up a few times. The V gene is TRBV5-1, the J gene TRBJ2-3, with D perhaps TRBD1 (6 bases). V dropped 6 bases and J dropped 0 bases, with 11 bases sitting between them. CDR1 is SGHRS, CDR2 YFSETQ, per germline. The CDR3 contains 14 residues. In nucleotides, the CDR3 is TGCGCCAGCACCACCGGACAGAGCACAGATACGCAGTATTTT. Protein product: CASTTGQSTDTQYF.

CDR3 sequence (DNA): TGTGCCAGCAGCTTAGCGTGGGTGGCCGGGGAGCTGTTTTTT. Translating gives CASSLAWVAGELFF. The chain employs TRBV7-6 and TRBJ2-2; D not resolved. The germline V and J ends were trimmed by 0 bases and 6 bases, with 8 bases remaining between them. Germline CDR1 and CDR2: SGHVS and FNYEAQ. The CDR3 length is 14 residues. Complete variable domain (other parts from reference TRBV7-6 and TRBJ2-2): GAGVSQSPRYKVTKRGQDVALRCDPISGHVSLYWYRQALGQGPEFLTYFNYEAQQDKSGLPNDRFSAERPEGSISTLTIQRTEQRDSAMYRCASSLAWVAGELFFGEGSRLTVL.

The rearrangement uses TRBV4-3 and TRBJ1-1; no reliable D call. Germline CDR1 is LGHNA and CDR2 is YSLEER. The CDR3 consists of 15 residues. V lost 2 bases to trimming and J lost 1 base, with 11 bases between them. Here the CDR3 DNA reads TGCGCCAGCAGCCAACACCGGGGAACGAACACTGAAGCTTTCTTT. It is translated as CASSQHRGTNTEAFF.

The chain combines TRBV27 with TRBJ2-1; 8 nucleotides match TRBD1. CDR3 length equals 15 residues. CDR1 MNHEY and CDR2 SMNVEV come from the germline V gene (reference sequence). The V and J ends lost 6 bases and 0 bases, in that order; junction bases with no gene match: 4. The CDR3 bases are TGTGCCAGCAGAAGGGACAGGAGCTCCTACAATGAGCAGTTCTTC. It codes for CASRRDRSSYNEQFF.

The chain combines TRBV5-4 with TRBJ1-3; TRBD1 is a possible D gene (6 bases). The length of the CDR3 is 14 residues. V lost 3 bases to trimming and J lost 4 bases, with 11 bases between them. Germline V CDR1 and CDR2: SGHNT, YYREEE (reference sequence). The DNA of the CDR3 is TGTGCCAGCAGCTCCCAGGGGCGGGGAAACACCATATATTTT. This translates into CASSSQGRGNTIYF.

This clone has just a few counts. This rearrangement joins TRBV4-1 to TRBJ2-1; D tentatively fits TRBD1 or TRBD2 (5 bases each). This CDR3 contains 16 residues. Germline CDR1 MGHRA, CDR2 YSYEKL. Trimming left V 4 bases short and J 5 bases short, with 18 bases between. CDR3 sequence: CASSRPLRDRNNEQFF. The DNA for the CDR3 is TGCGCCAGCAGCCGCCCCCTCAGGGACCGCAACAATGAGCAGTTCTTC.

In its sample, this clone is medium-sized. The J gene is TRBJ2-5, the V gene TRBV10-2; TRBD2 matches at 14 bases. This CDR3 spans 16 amino acids. Trimming cost V 4 bases and J 5 bases; bases outside gene matches: 6. Per germline, CDR1 WSHSY and CDR2 SAAADI. CDR3 in amino acids: CASSGLAGGSWETQYF. The CDR3 nucleotides read TGCGCCAGCAGTGGACTAGCGGGAGGGTCGTGGGAGACCCAGTACTTC.

V is TRBV4-1 and J is TRBJ2-4; 14 nucleotides match TRBD2. The CDR3 is 19 amino acids. J was trimmed by 1 base and V by 4 bases; bases with no gene match: 9. Germline CDR1 reads MGHRA; CDR2 reads YSYEKL. Here the CDR3 reads CASSRGTSGRMLAKNIQYF. The CDR3 bases are TGCGCCAGCAGCCGCGGGACTAGCGGGAGAATGTTGGCCAAAAACATTCAGTACTTC.

The V call is TRBV2, the J call TRBJ1-4; D is possibly TRBD1 (6 bases). The V end was cut by 2 bases, the J end by 3 bases, with 13 bases between. The CDR3 runs to 16 residues. Germline CDR1 is SNHLY and CDR2 is FYNNEI. The CDR3 reads CASSEIGQTANEKLFF. The CDR3 DNA reads TGTGCCAGCAGTGAAATCGGACAGACTGCTAATGAAAAACTGTTTTTT.